Listed below are T cell receptor beta chains from one sample, sequenced in a study of CD8+CD57+ T cells in acquired aplastic anemia. One entry per CDR3 protein results from TCRdb running MiXCR on the reads. This table holds some 280,000 distinct CDR3 sequences, 45% to 65% found once. Sequencing used sorted CD4+, CD8+, or CD8+CD57+ T cells (not recorded which) from PBMCs. Every receptor here comes from a human donor with severe aplastic anemia or a healthy control (not recorded which). Each CDR3 is given with its conserved first and last residue. D genes are given only for firm matches. Clone sizes are given selectively: once, few, many, or a class where the clone is expanded.

abundance	v_gene	j_gene	len	d_gene	CDR3aa	CDR3nt
few	TRBV20-1	TRBJ2-7	13	.	CSARRTAAYEQYF	TGCAGTGCTAGACGGACAGCAGCCTACGAGCAGTACTTC
.	TRBV7-6	TRBJ2-1	13	.	CASSLLWGHEQLF	TGTGCCAGTAGCTTACTCTGGGGGCACGAGCAGCTCTTC
few	TRBV5-4	TRBJ2-4	14	TRBD1	CASSWGQGENIQYF	TGTGCCAGCAGCTGGGGACAGGGTGAAAACATTCAGTACTTC
.	TRBV7-2	TRBJ2-5	15	TRBD1	CASSCWDRGLETQYF	TGTGCCAGCAGCTGTTGGGACAGGGGGCTAGAGACCCAGTACTTC
many	TRBV4-3	TRBJ2-5	15	TRBD2	CASSQDASGGVGEYF	TGCGCCAGCAGCCAAGATGCTAGCGGGGGGGTCGGCGAGTACTTC
.	TRBV15	TRBJ2-5	17	TRBD1	CATSRDDRGASQETQYF	TGTGCCACCAGCAGAGACGACAGGGGGGCATCCCAAGAGACCCAGTACTTC
many	TRBV28	TRBJ2-7	15	.	CASIPSGAGGYEQYF	TGTGCCAGCATTCCCTCGGGGGCCGGGGGGTACGAGCAGTACTTC
.	TRBV7-8	TRBJ1-1	15	.	CASSQDPRESTEAFF	TGTGCCAGCAGCCAAGATCCTAGGGAGAGCACTGAAGCTTTCTTT
many	TRBV5-6	TRBJ1-1	16	.	CASSLAGGGPMGEAFF	TGTGCCAGCAGCTTGGCGGGGGGCGGGCCCATGGGTGAAGCTTTCTTT
many	TRBV2	TRBJ2-3	17	.	CASSEVGIGGSTDTQYF	TGTGCCAGCAGTGAAGTGGGGATCGGGGGAAGCACAGATACGCAGTATTTT